The 6 T cell receptor beta chains in this list originate from one sample, sequenced in a study of identical twins. Each CDR3 protein gets one entry after TCRdb re-called the 5' RACE reads with MiXCR. The sample records some 1,700,000 distinct CDR3 sequences, around a third being singletons. Sequencing was carried out using cord blood. Receptors were obtained from a newborn girl in good health.

V usage is TRBV2 and J usage is TRBJ2-1; 15 positions agree with TRBD2. With V trimmed by 6 bases and J by 4 bases, 4 bases remained unmatched. This CDR3 region has 16 residues. CDR1 is SNHLY, CDR2 FYNNEI, per germline. The CDR3 nucleotides are TGTGCCAGCAGGGGGACTAGCGGGAGGTGGTACAATGAGCAGTTCTTC. This translates into CASRGTSGRWYNEQFF. Looking up the rest from reference TRBV2 and TRBJ2-1 gives the full variable domain: EPEVTQTPSHQVTQMGQEVILRCVPISNHLYFYWYRQILGQKVEFLVSFYNNEISEKSEIFDDQFSVERPDGSNFTLKIRSTKLEDSAMYFCASRGTSGRWYNEQFFGPGTRLTVL.

CDR3 DNA sequence: TGTGCCAGCAGCTTGGTAGCGGGGGGGCCTGGTACGCAGTATTTT. Protein: CASSLVAGGPGTQYF. The chain carries TRBV5-5 and TRBJ2-3; 11 nucleotides match TRBD2. Germline V lookup: CDR1 SGHKS, CDR2 YYEKEE (reference sequence). The ends lost 0 bases at V and 8 bases at J; junction bases unmatched: 5. The CDR3 loop spans 15 amino acids.

This clonotype was counted between two and nine times. The rearrangement joins TRBV12-3 or TRBV12-4 to TRBJ2-5; perhaps TRBD1 as D (6 bases). The CDR3 has 14 residues. The germline V and J ends were trimmed by 6 bases and 0 bases, with 11 bases remaining between them. CDR3 bases: TGTGCCAGCAGGACCGGGACAAACCAAGAGACCCAGTACTTC. Translation: CASRTGTNQETQYF.

The gene calls are TRBV10-3 and TRBJ1-5; possibly TRBD1 for D (6 bases). With 8 bases removed from V and 6 bases from J, the gap between germline ends came to 11 bases. Germline lookup yields CDR1 ENHRY and CDR2 SYGVKD. The CDR3 has 12 amino acids. This CDR3 is CAIRDIGQPQHF. DNA for the CDR3: TGTGCCATCCGGGACATCGGTCAGCCCCAGCATTTT.

A few counts support this clonotype. The V and J genes are TRBV6-6 and TRBJ2-3; perhaps TRBD2 as D (5 bases). This CDR3 contains 17 residues. V lost 2 bases and J lost 1, with 16 bases in between. In germline, CDR1 is MNHNY, CDR2 SVGAGI (reference sequence). CDR3: CASSYRLGADRTDTQYF. DNA of the CDR3: TGTGCCAGCAGTTACCGCCTTGGAGCGGACCGCACAGATACGCAGTATTTT.

This clonotype was found a few times. The genes are TRBV18 and TRBJ1-4; D remains unclear. Per germline, CDR1 KGHSH and CDR2 LQKENI. The ends were cut back, 1 base at V and 7 bases at J, with 4 bases in the middle. The CDR3 consists of 12 residues. CDR3 DNA: TGTGCCAGCTCACCACGGGCTGAAAAACTGTTTTTT. Its protein product is CASSPRAEKLFF.